Listed below are T cell receptor beta chains from one sample, sequenced in a study of CD8 T cells in ankylosing spondylitis. A single record per CDR3 protein comes from TCRdb applying MiXCR to the 5' RACE reads. The table includes roughly 670,000 distinct CDR3 sequences, around 20% detected once. The specimen was blood, either unsorted or a sorted T cell fraction (not recorded which). The receptor source for this set is a male donor with ankylosing spondylitis. Both conserved end residues are part of each CDR3. A D gene is named only where the DNA matches it firmly. Not every row has a clone size; where given, it reads once, few, many or a size class.

d_call: -; v_call: TRBV20-1; j_call: TRBJ1-3; clone_size: few; cdr3_aa: CSARDGTRNTIYF; cdr3_nt: TGCAGTGCTAGAGATGGGACGAGAAACACCATATATTTT
d_call: TRBD2; v_call: TRBV19; j_call: TRBJ2-7; clone_size: -; cdr3_aa: CASSPLGGLYHEQYF; cdr3_nt: TGTGCCAGTAGTCCCCTGGGGGGGTTGTACCACGAGCAGTACTTC
d_call: TRBD1; v_call: TRBV20-1; j_call: TRBJ1-4; clone_size: few; cdr3_aa: CSARDATRQGAFREKLFF; cdr3_nt: TGCAGTGCTAGAGATGCGACGCGACAGGGGGCGTTTCGGGAAAAACTGTTTTTT
d_call: TRBD2; v_call: TRBV5-1; j_call: TRBJ2-7; clone_size: many; cdr3_aa: CASSLDSGRVNEQYF; cdr3_nt: TGCGCCAGCAGCTTGGATAGCGGGAGGGTGAACGAGCAGTACTTC
d_call: -; v_call: TRBV7-8; j_call: TRBJ2-1; clone_size: -; cdr3_aa: CASSLVSNLYNEQFF; cdr3_nt: TGTGCCAGCAGCTTAGTTTCCAACCTGTACAATGAGCAGTTCTTC
d_call: -; v_call: TRBV4-1; j_call: TRBJ1-6; clone_size: few; cdr3_aa: CASSQDRSGTSYNSPLHF; cdr3_nt: TGCGCCAGCAGCCAAGATCGTAGCGGAACCTCCTATAATTCACCCCTCCACTTT
d_call: TRBD1; v_call: TRBV29-1; j_call: TRBJ2-1; clone_size: -; cdr3_aa: CSVVGGESLNEQFF; cdr3_nt: TGCAGCGTTGTAGGGGGCGAATCATTAAATGAGCAGTTCTTC
d_call: -; v_call: TRBV6-1; j_call: TRBJ2-3; clone_size: -; cdr3_aa: CASSGVWADTQYF; cdr3_nt: TGTGCCAGCAGTGGGGTCTGGGCAGATACGCAGTATTTT
d_call: TRBD1; v_call: TRBV7-3; j_call: TRBJ2-3; clone_size: few; cdr3_aa: CASSKTGVEDTQYF; cdr3_nt: TGTGCCAGCAGCAAAACAGGGGTCGAAGATACGCAGTATTTT
d_call: -; v_call: TRBV24-1; j_call: TRBJ2-5; clone_size: -; cdr3_aa: CATMQETQYF; cdr3_nt: TGTGCCACCATGCAAGAGACCCAGTACTTC
d_call: -; v_call: TRBV28; j_call: TRBJ1-4; clone_size: -; cdr3_aa: CASSTTGIATNEKLFF; cdr3_nt: TGTGCCAGCAGTACAACAGGGATAGCAACTAATGAAAAACTGTTTTTT
d_call: TRBD1; v_call: TRBV15; j_call: TRBJ2-6; clone_size: -; cdr3_aa: CATSGGQAISGANVLTF; cdr3_nt: TGTGCCACCAGCGGGGGACAGGCTATCTCTGGGGCCAACGTCCTGACTTTC
d_call: TRBD2; v_call: TRBV9; j_call: TRBJ2-7; clone_size: -; cdr3_aa: CASSVGVAGGSSYEQYF; cdr3_nt: TGTGCCAGCAGCGTAGGGGTTGCGGGAGGGTCATCCTACGAGCAGTACTTC
d_call: -; v_call: TRBV7-2; j_call: TRBJ2-7; clone_size: few; cdr3_aa: CASSLDRFDEQYF; cdr3_nt: TGTGCCAGCAGCTTAGACAGGTTCGACGAGCAGTACTTC
d_call: -; v_call: TRBV12-3/TRBV12-4; j_call: TRBJ2-1; clone_size: many; cdr3_aa: CASSTTTGHEQFF; cdr3_nt: TGTGCCAGCAGTACTACTACAGGGCATGAGCAGTTCTTC